These 3 T cell receptor beta chains were sequenced from one sample in a study of tumor-infiltrating lymphocytes in primary liver carcinoma. Reverse transcription of approximately 500 ng total RNA with a constant-region primer produced TCR beta cDNA. Construction of TCR beta libraries relied on three successive nested multiplex PCR rounds employing slightly modified ARM-PCR. Forward primers for TRBV1-TRBV30 and a C-beta reverse primer served the first two PCR rounds, at roughly 10 cycles each. TCRdb re-derived calls from the multiplex PCR reads in MiXCR, one entry per CDR3 protein. Among 330,000 or so distinct CDR3 sequences listed, about 65% were seen once. The study extracted blood RNA from unsorted whole blood and also extracted germline DNA. What was sequenced was peripheral blood. The receptors originated from a middle-aged man with primary liver carcinoma and hepatitis B virus infection.

Turning to this clonotype: A read error is possible here, since a much larger clone lies one base away. The chain links TRBV6-6 to TRBJ2-7, with 9 bases aligning to TRBD1. Germline assignment: CDR1 MNHNY and CDR2 SVGAGI (reference sequence). V shed 2 bases, J shed 1 base, and the junction held 3 bases outside the gene matches. The CDR3 is 15 amino acids. The CDR3 region has the DNA TGTGCCAGCAGTTACAGGGGACAGGGTTCCTACGAGCAGTACTTC. Translated: CASSYRGQGSYEQYF.

Comment on this clonotype: This may be a read error, as it is one base from a much larger clone. The chain carries TRBV4-2 and TRBJ2-1; a possible D gene is TRBD2 (5 bases). The CDR3 consists of 16 residues. Trimming took 4 bases from V and 7 from J, leaving 20 bases between them. In germline, CDR1 is LGHNA, CDR2 YNFKEQ. CDR3 amino acids: CASSLRLSGYGNEQFF. The CDR3 bases are TGTGCCAGCAGCCTCAGACTATCGGGATATGGGAATGAGCAGTTCTTC.

The rearrangement uses TRBV29-1 and TRBJ1-1; possible D gene TRBD1, 6 bases. Germline CDR1 SQVTM, CDR2 ANQGSEA. The CDR3 covers 12 residues. The CDR3 nucleotides are TGCAACGTCGAGTGGACAGCCCTGTTGGCTTTCTTT. Its protein product is CNVEWTALLAFF.